The source of this T cell receptor (beta chain) is a study of shared clonotypes between healthy human individuals. Notes on this clone: Its antigen is still unknown.

Measured with immunoSEQ multiplex PCR; TCRdb has only the in-frame clones, and not every one. This sample has a few million clones; just under 95% occur once, and the top ten carry 0.37%. The study, taken as a whole, reports: Naive CD4 clonotypes overlapped across several donors at approximately 5%.

V lost 4 bases, J lost 2 bases, and 6 bases lay in between. The CDR3 sequence is 12 residues long. In germline, CDR1 is SGHKS, CDR2 YYEKEE (reference sequence). Sequencing was performed on naive CD4+ T cells from PBMCs. As for subset: CD45RA+ positively selected. V is TRBV5-5 and J is TRBJ1-1; D unclear. The clonotype originates from a man aged 18 to 29 in good health. Some clones in this sample may be carry-over from other donors' samples. The CDR3 spells CASSIKNTEAFF. CDR3 sequence (DNA): TGTGCCAGCAGCATTAAAAACACTGAAGCTTTCTTT.